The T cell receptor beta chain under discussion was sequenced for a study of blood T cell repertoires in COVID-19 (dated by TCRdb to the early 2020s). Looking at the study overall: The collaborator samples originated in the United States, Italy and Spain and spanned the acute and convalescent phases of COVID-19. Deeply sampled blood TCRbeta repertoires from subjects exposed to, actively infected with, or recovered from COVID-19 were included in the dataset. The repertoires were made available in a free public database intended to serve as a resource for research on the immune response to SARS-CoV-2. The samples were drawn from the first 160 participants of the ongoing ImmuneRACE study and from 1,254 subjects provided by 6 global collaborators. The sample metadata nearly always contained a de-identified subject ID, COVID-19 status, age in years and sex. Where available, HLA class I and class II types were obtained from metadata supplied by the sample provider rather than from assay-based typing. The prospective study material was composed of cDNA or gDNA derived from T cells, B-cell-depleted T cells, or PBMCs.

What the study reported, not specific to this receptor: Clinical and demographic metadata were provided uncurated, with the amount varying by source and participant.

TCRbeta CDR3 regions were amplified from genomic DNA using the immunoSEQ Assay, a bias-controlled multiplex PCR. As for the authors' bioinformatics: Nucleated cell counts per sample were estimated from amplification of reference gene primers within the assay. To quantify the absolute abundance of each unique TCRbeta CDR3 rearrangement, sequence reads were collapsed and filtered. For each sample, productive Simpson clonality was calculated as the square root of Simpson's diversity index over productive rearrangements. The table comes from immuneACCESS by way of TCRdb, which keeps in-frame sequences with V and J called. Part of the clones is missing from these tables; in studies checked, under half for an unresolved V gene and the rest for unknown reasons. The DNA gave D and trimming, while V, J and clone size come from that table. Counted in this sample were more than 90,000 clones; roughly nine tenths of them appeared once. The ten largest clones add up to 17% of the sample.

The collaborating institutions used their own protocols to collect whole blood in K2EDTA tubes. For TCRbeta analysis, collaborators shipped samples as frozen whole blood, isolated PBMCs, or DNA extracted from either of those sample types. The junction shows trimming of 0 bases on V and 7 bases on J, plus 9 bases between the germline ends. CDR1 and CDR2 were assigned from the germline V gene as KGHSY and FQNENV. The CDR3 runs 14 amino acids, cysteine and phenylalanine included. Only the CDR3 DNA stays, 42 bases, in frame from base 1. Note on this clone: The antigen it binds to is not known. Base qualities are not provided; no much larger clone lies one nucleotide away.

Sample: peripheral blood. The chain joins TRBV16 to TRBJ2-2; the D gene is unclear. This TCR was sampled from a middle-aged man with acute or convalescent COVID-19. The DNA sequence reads TGTGCCAGCAGCCAATCCAGTCGGGTCGGGGAGCTGTTTTTT. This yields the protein CASSQSSRVGELFF.